The source of this TCR beta chain is a study of identical twins. Between the trimmed V and J ends, which lost 0 bases and 3 bases, there was a span of 9 bases. CDR1 is SGHAT, CDR2 FQNNGV, per germline. This CDR3 has 15 residues. TCRdb independently ran MiXCR on the 5' RACE reads; one entry per CDR3 protein. The sample contains 400,000 to 550,000 distinct CDR3 sequences, 20% to 25% of which appear only once. Study outcomes and limitations: Abundant beta clonotypes from cord blood bore fewer insertions; memory repertoires lacked this pattern. The presence of invariant MAIT and iNKT cells could partly confound analyses of zero-insertion sequences.

A word on this clonotype: Its antigen is not known.

The sample was also reused in another study, on T cells expressing NK-cell markers.

The clonotype was recovered from a woman aged 18-29 years in good health. Sample: CD4+ T cells sorted from blood. The chain uses TRBV11-2 and TRBJ2-1, with a possible D match to TRBD1 (5 bases). CDR3 DNA: TGTGCCAGCAGCTTAGATTCACAGGACTACAATGAGCAGTTCTTC. Its translation is CASSLDSQDYNEQFF. The full variable domain, with the rest looked up from reference TRBV11-2 and TRBJ2-1, is EAGVAQSPRYKIIEKRQSVAFWCNPISGHATLYWYQQILGQGPKLLIQFQNNGVVDDSQLPKDRFSAERLKGVDSTLKIQPAKLEDSAVYLCASSLDSQDYNEQFFGPGTRLTVL.